This T cell receptor (beta chain) came from a study of blood T cell repertoires in COVID-19 (dated by TCRdb to 2018 to 2021). Background on the whole study: Samples covering the acute and convalescent phases of COVID-19 were provided by collaborators in the United States, Italy and Spain. HLA class I and class II types, where available, came from metadata supplied by the sample provider rather than from assay-based typing. Subjects who had been exposed to COVID-19, were actively infected with it, or had recovered from it provided the deeply sampled blood TCRbeta repertoires that made up the dataset. Samples came from the ongoing ImmuneRACE study (first 160 participants) plus 1,254 subjects from 6 global collaborators. Nearly every sample came with metadata listing a de-identified subject ID, COVID-19 status, age in years and sex. The material from the prospective study consisted of cDNA or gDNA derived from T cells, B-cell-depleted T cells, or PBMCs. The repertoires were released in a freely available public database meant as a resource for research on the immune response to SARS-CoV-2. Study-wide findings and limitations: The amount of clinical and demographic metadata varied by source and participant and was provided uncurated.

Worth noting for this clone: The antigen it recognizes is unknown. No quality values exist for individual bases; no much larger clone is one base distant.

Spanning cysteine to phenylalanine, the CDR3 consists of 15 amino acids. The DNA shown is the 45-base CDR3, in frame from base 1. Relative to germline, V is 2 bases shorter and J is 2 bases shorter, with 10 bases between their ends. Via the germline V gene, CDR1 is ENHRY and CDR2 SYGVKD. TCRbeta CDR3 regions were amplified from genomic DNA by means of the immunoSEQ Assay, a bias-controlled multiplex PCR. The published analysis was carried out like this. The number of nucleated cells in each sample was estimated from the amplification of reference gene primers within the assay. To quantify the absolute abundance of each unique TCRbeta CDR3 rearrangement, sequence reads were collapsed and filtered. Productive Simpson clonality was computed per sample as the square root of Simpson's diversity index over productive rearrangements. This is the immuneACCESS table as TCRdb keeps it, with only in-frame sequences that have V and J called. A part of the clones is gone; compared with another copy, unresolved V genes explain less than half, and the rest is unexplained. V and J calls and clone size follow that table, whereas D and trimming were derived from the DNA. Present in this sample are fewer than 90,000 clones, about 85% of which were seen just once. About 15% of the sample is taken by the ten largest.

Collaborating institutions collected whole blood in K2EDTA tubes following their own protocols. For TCRbeta analysis, collaborators shipped samples as frozen whole blood, isolated PBMCs, or DNA extracted from either of those sample types. Sequences were obtained from peripheral blood. The sequence is built from TRBV10-3 and TRBJ2-1, with an unclear D gene assignment. This TCR derives from a male donor with acute or convalescent COVID-19. The CDR3 protein sequence reads: CAISEGQEPYNEQFF. Here is the DNA: TGTGCCATCAGTGAGGGGCAGGAACCCTACAATGAGCAGTTCTTC.